Below are 27 T cell receptor beta chains sequenced from a single sample in a study of CXCR3-negative and CXCR3-positive naive CD8 T cells. cDNA libraries for TRB were generated by 5' RACE incorporating UMI labels. TCRdb reprocessed the 5' RACE reads, with one entry per CDR3 protein and no DNA. The listing contains over 20,000 distinct CDR3 sequences. The sequenced sample was memory CD8+ T cells from blood. Source of these receptors: a human donor in good health. Some clones in this sample may be carry-over from other donors' samples.

The gene calls are TRBV4-1 and TRBJ2-7; checking the TCRdb D call of TRBD1 is not possible without DNA. The CDR3 runs to 18 residues. Germline CDR1 and CDR2: MGHRA and YSYEKL. CDR3 amino acids: CASSQDVLGTGSSYEQYF.

The CDR3 sequence is CAINPGLSDGYTF. This chain joins TRBV10-3 and TRBJ1-2. The CDR3 spans 13 residues. The V gene's germline CDR1 is ENHRY and CDR2 SYGVKD.

CDR3 loop: CATSRGENYGYTF. This rearrangement joins TRBV15 to TRBJ1-2. Germline loops: CDR1 LNHNV, CDR2 YYDKDF (reference sequence). This CDR3 contains 13 residues.

The chain joins TRBV6-1 to TRBJ2-3; TCRdb designates TRBD2, a call that cannot be tested without DNA. CDR3 size: 15 residues. Germline V gene data show CDR1 as MNHNS and CDR2 as SASEGT. This CDR3 reads CASRRLAGSTDTQYF.

V usage is TRBV29-1 and J usage is TRBJ2-7; the TCRdb D gene call, TRBD1, has no DNA to confirm it. Germline V gives CDR1 SQVTM, CDR2 ANQGSEA. This CDR3 is built from 13 residues. CDR3 sequence reads: CSVHDMGLGEQYF.

V is TRBV4-3 and J is TRBJ2-1; TCRdb picks TRBD2, but there is no DNA to check that call. Germline values: CDR1 LGHNA, CDR2 YSLEER. The CDR3 spans 15 residues. The CDR3: CASSRGLAGSNEQFF.

The chain employs TRBV19 and TRBJ2-1; TCRdb's D call, TRBD1, is unchecked because there is no DNA. The CDR3 spans 13 residues. Germline-derived CDR1 and CDR2 are LNHDA and SQIVND (reference sequence). The CDR3 reads CASSPPGDRGPFF.

The chain combines TRBV28 with TRBJ2-2; TCRdb calls TRBD2, which cannot be checked without DNA. This CDR3 has 16 amino acids. Per germline, CDR1 MDHEN and CDR2 SYDVKM. The CDR3 protein is CASSPRRATNTGELFF.

This sequence joins TRBV14 and TRBJ2-2. The CDR3 has 17 amino acids. Germline V CDR1 and CDR2: SGHDN, FVKESK. CDR3 amino acids: CASSQVWTRTNTGELFF.

The CDR3 reads CASSFYWGETQYF. This rearrangement joins TRBV7-7 to TRBJ2-5. This CDR3 spans 13 amino acids. From germline, CDR1 is SSHAT and CDR2 FNYEAQ (reference sequence).

The rearrangement joins TRBV9 to TRBJ2-7; TCRdb's D gene call, TRBD1, goes unchecked for lack of DNA. CDR1 and CDR2 (germline): SGDLS, YYNGEE. The CDR3 runs to 12 residues. The CDR3 loop is CASSSGGYEQYF.

The V call is TRBV20-1, the J call TRBJ1-2; TCRdb's D call of TRBD1 is untestable without DNA. CDR1 and CDR2 (germline): DFQATT, SNEGSKA (reference sequence). This CDR3 spans 15 amino acids. CDR3 loop: CSARDFEQGVRGYTF.

This chain connects TRBV12-3 or TRBV12-4 to TRBJ2-1; the TCRdb call, TRBD2, lacks DNA for checking. The CDR3 runs 13 residues. The CDR3 loop is CASSLGGEGEQFF.

V is TRBV20-1 and J is TRBJ1-2; the TCRdb D gene call, TRBD1, has no DNA to confirm it. Looked up from germline, CDR1 is DFQATT and CDR2 is SNEGSKA (reference sequence). This CDR3 is 15 amino acids long. The CDR3 protein is CSARDSRQGNYGHTF.

This rearrangement joins TRBV29-1 to TRBJ2-1. From germline, CDR1 is SQVTM and CDR2 ANQGSEA. CDR3 size: 12 residues. The CDR3: CSHRDVYNEQFF.

V is TRBV7-9 and J is TRBJ1-4. This CDR3 is 17 amino acids long. The germline V gene encodes CDR1 SEHNR and CDR2 FQNEAQ (reference sequence). CDR3 loop: CASSSDDGWKRGEKLFF.

The rearrangement links TRBV7-7 to TRBJ2-7; TCRdb calls TRBD1, which cannot be checked without DNA. The CDR3 extends over 15 amino acids. The germline V gene has CDR1 SSHAT and CDR2 FNYEAQ (reference sequence). CDR3 amino acids: CASSPGTGGAYEQYF.

The chain joins TRBV7-9 to TRBJ2-7. This CDR3 has 12 residues. Germline V gene data show CDR1 as SEHNR and CDR2 as FQNEAQ (reference sequence). CDR3 loop: CASSHLQPEQYF.

This clonotype is medium-sized by frequency. The chain is built from TRBV4-2 and TRBJ2-1; the TCRdb call, TRBD2, lacks DNA for checking. The CDR3 runs to 16 residues. CDR1 LGHNA and CDR2 YNFKEQ come from the germline V gene. Here the CDR3 reads CASSQEAEYSYNEQFF.

The chain couples TRBV12-3 or TRBV12-4 to TRBJ2-1; the D call from TCRdb, TRBD1, cannot be confirmed without DNA. This CDR3 is 11 amino acids long. The CDR3 sequence is CASSPGHRQFF.

V and J are TRBV5-1 and TRBJ2-1; the D call from TCRdb, TRBD1, cannot be confirmed without DNA. The germline gives CDR1 SGHRS, CDR2 YFSETQ. There are 13 residues in the CDR3. The CDR3 loop reads CASTTTGRNEQFF.

The genes are TRBV20-1 and TRBJ2-7; TCRdb's D call, TRBD2, is unchecked because there is no DNA. Germline lookup yields CDR1 DFQATT and CDR2 SNEGSKA (reference sequence). The CDR3 loop spans 15 amino acids. The CDR3 sequence is CSARGEGTSDYEQYF.

This clonotype is called medium-sized based on its frequency. V is TRBV29-1 and J is TRBJ1-5; TCRdb's D call of TRBD1 is untestable without DNA. The germline gives CDR1 SQVTM, CDR2 ANQGSEA. The CDR3 totals 13 residues. CDR3 loop: CSVSGQGNQPQHF.

This chain uses TRBV6-5 with TRBJ2-3; TCRdb reports TRBD2, a call that lacks DNA to check it against. CDR1 is MNHEY and CDR2 is SVGAGI in the germline V gene. CDR3 size: 16 residues. CDR3 sequence: CASSYSGTKPTDTQYF.

V is TRBV4-2 and J is TRBJ2-7; the D call of TRBD2 rests on TCRdb alone, since no DNA is present to check it. Germline CDR1 reads LGHNA; CDR2 reads YNFKEQ. CDR3 length: 16 residues. The CDR3 loop is CASSQAETSGSYEQYF.

V and J are TRBV6-5 and TRBJ1-1; with no DNA, the TCRdb D assignment of TRBD1 cannot be verified. CDR1 and CDR2 (germline): MNHEY, SVGAGI. The CDR3 is 14 amino acids. CDR3: CASRIQGISTEAFF.

The J gene is TRBJ2-7, the V gene TRBV6-2 or TRBV6-3; the D call of TRBD2 rests on TCRdb alone, since no DNA is present to check it. The germline V gene encodes CDR1 MNHEY and CDR2 SVGEGT. The CDR3 is made up of 14 amino acids. This CDR3 reads CASSFPASSYEQYF.